This T cell receptor beta chain was sequenced in a study of blood T cells in healthy people across ages. Regarding the study as a whole: The recorded TCR beta diversity per million T cells decreased in a roughly linear manner with age. Greater diversity and more naive CD4+ cells were seen in long-lived donors than in aged donors.

V was shortened by 4 bases and J by 8 bases, with 19 bases between the two germline ends. Germline V gene data show CDR1 as SGHRS and CDR2 as YFSETQ. The CDR3 runs to 15 residues. In its sample, this clonotype was seen a few times. Its antigen remains unidentified. The second PCR ran about 6 to 12 cycles with a sample-barcoded 5' primer and J-beta primers. Sequencing of every sample gave 2.5 million or more CDR3-containing paired-end reads. TCRdb ran MiXCR on the 5' RACE reads and lists one entry per CDR3 protein. The sample shows about 900,000 distinct CDR3 sequences, around 49% of them seen only once.

This receptor was identified in a man in his thirties or forties in good health. Sequenced input: blood. The rearrangement links TRBV5-1 to TRBJ2-1, with D possibly TRBD2 on 6 matching bases. The CDR3 loop is CASSPATSFTHEQFF. CDR3 bases: TGCGCCAGCAGCCCCGCGACTAGTTTTACCCATGAGCAGTTCTTC.